This TCR beta chain was documented in a study of PD-1 blockade in mismatch repair-deficient tumors. Libraries were prepared by immunoSEQ multiplex PCR; TCRdb keeps only in-frame clonotypes and omits some of them. The sample lists 7,000 to 9,500 clones; about 88% were seen once. As concerns this clone: Antigen unknown.

The CDR3 spans 18 residues. The V end was cut by 2 bases, the J end by 2 bases, with 17 bases between. From germline, CDR1 is SGHRS and CDR2 YFSETQ. As for time point: approximately nine-day in vitro stimulation with candidate mutation-associated neoantigen peptide 1. Each of roughly 7 ELISpot-reactive candidate peptides was used for 10-day stimulation. Sequences were derived from cells cultured in vitro, sampled from a patient treated with pembrolizumab. The sequence was obtained from an adult with mismatch repair-deficient cancer. The chain couples TRBV5-1 to TRBJ2-6; tentatively, D is TRBD1 (7 bases). CDR3 sequence: CASSFQTGRGAGANVLTF. DNA for the CDR3: TGCGCCAGCAGCTTCCAGACGGGCAGGGGGGCTGGGGCCAACGTCCTGACTTTC.